This T cell receptor beta chain was documented in a study of blood T cell repertoires in COVID-19. Study-level background: From the United States, Italy and Spain came samples of acute and convalescent COVID-19. T cells, B-cell-depleted T cells, or PBMCs supplied cDNA or gDNA.

In this sample, this clone turned up a few times. Germline V CDR1 and CDR2: SGDLS, YYNGEE. J was trimmed by 0 bases and V by 4 bases; bases with no gene match: 10. The length of the CDR3 is 17 residues. In the original analysis: Cell counts per sample came from amplifying reference gene primers. Using immunoSEQ multiplex PCR, the repertoire was profiled, and TCRdb retains in-frame clones only, with some absent. The V and J calls and clone size come from that table; D and trimming were worked out from the DNA. In the table there are just over 80,000 clones, around 81% of which are singletons. The specimen was peripheral blood. The chain employs TRBV9 and TRBJ2-1; 7 bases align to TRBD1. The TCR originated in a man at least 80 years old with acute or convalescent COVID-19. The CDR3 DNA follows: TGTGCCAGCAGCCGCCGGCAGGGGGTAAACTCCTACAATGAGCAGTTCTTC. This codes for CASSRRQGVNSYNEQFF.